What follows is one T cell receptor (beta chain) and its context. Its target is not known. A much larger clone is a single base away; this may be a read error. The entry originates in a study of tumor and adjacent non-tumor tissue in lung cancer. Overall study results and limits: Tumor repertoires had a smaller top 100 clone share than normal lung.

This sample's RNA came from whole unsorted tissue. The library came from three nested PCR rounds adapted from ARM-PCR protocols. One entry per CDR3 protein results from TCRdb running MiXCR on the multiplex PCR reads. Of approximately 140,000 distinct CDR3 sequences detected, around 66% appear once; the ten largest clones hold roughly 18%. Per the germline V gene, CDR1 is SGHRS and CDR2 is YFSETQ. This CDR3 is 16 amino acids long. The source material was lung tumor tissue. V is TRBV5-1 and J is TRBJ1-6, with D unresolved. The source is a man in his 60s with small cell lung cancer. The CDR3 spells CASSFTGSSYNSPLNF. The CDR3 DNA is TGCGCCAGCAGCTTCACGGGGAGCTCCTATAATTCACCCCTCAACTTT.